The 30 T cell receptor beta chains below come from one sample, sequenced in a study of shared clonotypes between healthy human individuals. Clones were sequenced by immunoSEQ multiplex PCR, and TCRdb holds only the in-frame ones, with some missing. This table has around 2,100,000 clones, about 94% appearing once. As defined, naive CD8 cells were CD45RO-negative and positively selected for CCR7, with terminally differentiated effector memory CD45RA+ cells excluded. Specimen: naive CD8+ T cells sorted from blood. These receptors were collected from a man between 18 and 29 years old in good health.

In regard to this clone: Other nucleotide sequences in the sample specify the same CDR3. The chain has TRBV6-1 and TRBJ2-7; D is uncertain. CDR1 is MNHNS and CDR2 is SASEGT in the germline V gene. The CDR3 runs to 11 residues. With 5 bases removed from V and 6 bases from J, the gap between germline ends came to 8 bases. The CDR3 region is CASSYGSEQYF. Written as DNA, the CDR3 is TGTGCCAGCAGTTACGGATCCGAGCAGTACTTC.

This clone has only one observation. This rearrangement joins TRBV10-1 to TRBJ2-7; the D gene is possibly TRBD2 (7 bases). Trimming stripped 3 bases from V and 2 bases from J, with 11 bases between. CDR3 size: 14 residues. Germline CDR1 reads WNHNN; CDR2 reads SYGVQD (reference sequence). Here the CDR3 reads CASSEGGGPYEQYF. The CDR3 region has the DNA TGCGCCAGCAGTGAAGGGGGGGGGCCCTACGAGCAGTACTTC.

The chain links TRBV13 to TRBJ2-7; D perhaps matches TRBD1 (6 bases). The germline V gene has CDR1 PRHDT and CDR2 FYEKMQ (reference sequence). The CDR3 consists of 15 residues. V lost 5 bases to trimming and J lost 2 bases, with 16 bases between them. The CDR3 region is CASSTRQVAPYEQYF. CDR3 DNA: TGTGCCAGCAGCACCCGACAGGTGGCCCCCTACGAGCAGTACTTC.

This clone has only one observation. CDR3 loop: CASGDRGSVAEAFF. CDR3 coding DNA: TGTGCCAGCGGGGACAGGGGGTCTGTCGCTGAAGCTTTCTTT. The rearrangement joins TRBV7-9 to TRBJ1-1; 11 positions match TRBD1. CDR1 and CDR2 from the germline V gene are SEHNR and FQNEAQ (reference sequence). This CDR3 contains 14 residues. V was pared by 8 bases and J by 6 bases, with 8 bases of the junction left unmatched.

This rearrangement joins TRBV15 to TRBJ2-1, with TRBD2 matching 11 bases. The ends lost 3 bases at V and 1 base at J; junction bases unmatched: 5. The CDR3 is 17 residues long. Germline V gene lookup returns CDR1 LNHNV and CDR2 YYDKDF (reference sequence). As DNA, the CDR3 is TGTGCCACCAGCAGCACAACTAGCGGGAGTTCCTACAATGAGCAGTTCTTC. Protein product: CATSSTTSGSSYNEQFF. Together with reference TRBV15 and TRBJ2-1, the CDR3 gives the full variable domain: DAMVIQNPRYQVTQFGKPVTLSCSQTLNHNVMYWYQQKSSQAPKLLFHYYDKDFNNEADTPDNFQSRRPNTSFCFLDIRSPGLGDTAMYLCATSSTTSGSSYNEQFFGPGTRLTVL.

This chain uses TRBV7-9 with TRBJ2-7; TRBD2 matches 9 bases. The V gene's germline CDR1 is SEHNR and CDR2 FQNEAQ (reference sequence). There are 16 residues in the CDR3. The junction had 14 bases not matched to a gene; V was cut back by 8 bases and J by 3 bases. The CDR3 region has the DNA TGTGCCAGCTCTTCCTTAGCGGGAGAGGGCTTCTACGAGCAGTACTTC. Its translation: CASSSLAGEGFYEQYF.

The rearrangement uses TRBV27 and TRBJ2-7; TRBD2 aligns across 9 bases. Per the germline V gene, CDR1 is MNHEY and CDR2 is SMNVEV (reference sequence). V lost 9 bases to trimming and J lost 2 bases; unmatched junction nucleotides: 11. The CDR3 has 15 amino acids. The CDR3 protein is CASAPGLAKTYEQYF. CDR3 DNA: TGTGCCAGTGCCCCCGGACTAGCGAAGACCTACGAGCAGTACTTC.

The genes are TRBV6-5 and TRBJ2-1, with TRBD2 matching over 7 bases. The V and J ends lost 0 bases and 7 bases, in that order; junction bases with no gene match: 3. Germline assignment: CDR1 MNHEY and CDR2 SVGAGI. CDR3 size: 14 residues. In nucleotides, the CDR3 is TGTGCCAGCAGTTACTCGATGGGGGGGAATGAGCAGTTCTTC. Translation: CASSYSMGGNEQFF.

The chain carries TRBV13 and TRBJ2-3; D is possibly TRBD2 (6 bases). Germline V CDR1 and CDR2: PRHDT, FYEKMQ (reference sequence). Trimming stripped 4 bases from V and 2 bases from J, with 19 bases between. The CDR3 totals 17 residues. The CDR3 nucleotides are TGTGCCAGCAGCTCCACCCCCGGGCGGGATTACACAGATACGCAGTATTTT. It encodes CASSSTPGRDYTDTQYF.

As for this clone: The sample contains more than one DNA sequence encoding this CDR3. The CDR3: CASSQDRGGNTIYF. The CDR3 coding sequence is TGCGCCAGCAGCCAAGACAGGGGTGGAAACACCATATATTTT. The V gene is TRBV4-1, the J gene TRBJ1-3; maybe TRBD1 (6 bases). V lost 0 bases to trimming and J lost 3 bases, with 6 bases between them. CDR3 length: 14 residues. Looked up from germline, CDR1 is MGHRA and CDR2 is YSYEKL.

V and J are TRBV28 and TRBJ2-1, with D possibly matching TRBD1 (6 bases). The V and J ends lost 9 bases and 0 bases respectively, with 24 bases between them. Germline-derived CDR1 and CDR2 are MDHEN and SYDVKM. The CDR3 is 18 residues long. CDR3 DNA: TGTGCCAGTACGATAACCCGAACAGGGTCAGGCTCCTACAATGAGCAGTTCTTC. The encoded protein is CASTITRTGSGSYNEQFF.

This sequence joins TRBV5-4 and TRBJ2-1; TRBD2 aligns across 11 bases. Germline CDR1 is SGHNT and CDR2 is YYREEE (reference sequence). V dropped 3 bases and J dropped 9; count of bases not matched to a gene: 11. CDR3 length equals 16 residues. The CDR3 region has the DNA TGTGCCAGCAGCTCCTCACTAGCGGGGGTTGCCATTGAGCAGTTCTTC. This gives the protein CASSSSLAGVAIEQFF.

The rearrangement links TRBV9 to TRBJ2-2; tentatively, D is TRBD2 (5 bases). With 4 bases removed from V and 7 bases from J, the gap between germline ends came to 8 bases. Per germline, CDR1 SGDLS and CDR2 YYNGEE. The CDR3 loop spans 12 amino acids. This CDR3 reads CASSLRGGELFF. The CDR3, as DNA: TGTGCCAGCAGCCTCCGGGGCGGGGAGCTGTTTTTT. Complete variable domain (other parts from reference TRBV9 and TRBJ2-2): DSGVTQTPKHLITATGQRVTLRCSPRSGDLSVYWYQQSLDQGLQFLIQYYNGEERAKGNILERFSAQQFPDLHSELNLSSLELGDSALYFCASSLRGGELFFGEGSRLTVL.

The rearrangement joins TRBV19 to TRBJ1-1; maybe TRBD1 (5 bases). The V end lost 8 bases, the J end lost 2 bases, and 12 bases lay between the germline ends. The CDR3 totals 13 residues. In germline, CDR1 is LNHDA, CDR2 SQIVND (reference sequence). The CDR3 DNA sequence: TGTGCCAGTTCGGACATCCTTAACACTGAAGCTTTCTTT. Residues: CASSDILNTEAFF. The whole variable domain, filled in from reference TRBV19 and TRBJ1-1, reads DGGITQSPKYLFRKEGQNVTLSCEQNLNHDAMYWYRQDPGQGLRLIYYSQIVNDFQKGDIAEGYSVSREKKESFPLTVTSAQKNPTAFYLCASSDILNTEAFFGQGTRLTVV.

This clone came up a few times. The genes are TRBV19 and TRBJ1-1, with a weak D call TRBD1 (5 bases). Trimming removed 0 bases from V and 3 bases from J, with 17 bases in between. Per germline, CDR1 LNHDA and CDR2 SQIVND (reference sequence). This CDR3 has 17 residues. The CDR3 bases are TGTGCCAGTAGTATAGATCTACAGGCGGACCCCCACACTGAAGCTTTCTTT. It specifies CASSIDLQADPHTEAFF. The full variable domain, rest sourced from reference TRBV19 and TRBJ1-1, is DGGITQSPKYLFRKEGQNVTLSCEQNLNHDAMYWYRQDPGQGLRLIYYSQIVNDFQKGDIAEGYSVSREKKESFPLTVTSAQKNPTAFYLCASSIDLQADPHTEAFFGQGTRLTVV.

The J gene is TRBJ2-7, the V gene TRBV27; perhaps TRBD2 as D (5 bases). The CDR3 covers 16 residues. With 0 bases removed from V and 3 bases from J, the gap between germline ends came to 15 bases. The germline V gene has CDR1 MNHEY and CDR2 SMNVEV (reference sequence). The CDR3 DNA follows: TGTGCCAGCAGTTTATCAGTCGGTACTAGTCGCTACGAGCAGTACTTC. Protein product: CASSLSVGTSRYEQYF.

This chain joins TRBV5-1 and TRBJ1-2; 12 nucleotides align to TRBD1. The CDR3 runs to 17 residues. The V segment lost 0 bases and the J segment 8 bases; nucleotides outside the gene matches: 11. Germline-derived CDR1 and CDR2 are SGHRS and YFSETQ. Here the CDR3 reads CASSLDSGQGAYIGYTF. CDR3 sequence (DNA): TGCGCCAGCAGCTTGGATTCGGGACAGGGGGCTTATATCGGCTACACCTTC.

The rearrangement uses TRBV19 and TRBJ1-2, with D hard to call. The CDR3 has 14 amino acids. V was shortened by 3 bases and J by 4 bases, with 12 bases between the two germline ends. Germline CDR1 and CDR2: LNHDA and SQIVND (reference sequence). CDR3 nucleotides: TGTGCCAGTAGTATGGGCTTCACAGTCTATGGCTACACCTTC. It is translated as CASSMGFTVYGYTF.

The chain is built from TRBV4-3 and TRBJ2-3, with D perhaps TRBD2 (6 bases). The germline CDR1 and CDR2 sequences are LGHNA and YSLEER. This CDR3 spans 16 amino acids. Trimming left V 0 bases short and J 2 bases short, with 12 bases between. CDR3 protein: CASSQETAGITDTQYF. CDR3 sequence (DNA): TGCGCCAGCAGCCAAGAAACGGCGGGAATCACAGATACGCAGTATTTT.

This chain links TRBV7-9 with TRBJ1-2, with 9 bases matching TRBD1. V trimming: 3 bases; J trimming: 6 bases; junction bases outside the gene matches: 8. The CDR3 is made up of 15 amino acids. In germline, CDR1 is SEHNR, CDR2 FQNEAQ (reference sequence). CDR3 nucleotide sequence: TGTGCCAGCAGCTTGGGGACAGGGTGGAAGGATGGCTACACCTTC. This gives the protein CASSLGTGWKDGYTF. The whole variable domain, remainder taken from reference TRBV7-9 and TRBJ1-2, is DTGVSQNPRHKITKRGQNVTFRCDPISEHNRLYWYRQTLGQGPEFLTYFQNEAQLEKSRLLSDRFSAERPKGSFSTLEIQRTEQGDSAMYLCASSLGTGWKDGYTFGSGTRLTVV.

V gene TRBV6-6 combines with J gene TRBJ2-3, with no clear D. Trimming cost V 5 bases and J 1 base, with 13 bases left between them. CDR1 MNHNY and CDR2 SVGAGI come from the germline V gene (reference sequence). The CDR3 totals 15 residues. The CDR3: CASSTDLKRTDTQYF. CDR3 sequence (DNA): TGTGCCAGCAGTACTGACTTGAAGCGCACAGATACGCAGTATTTT.

The genes are TRBV28 and TRBJ1-4; 9 positions agree with TRBD1. V lost 5 bases to trimming and J lost 4 bases; unmatched junction nucleotides: 8. The CDR3 extends over 16 amino acids. CDR1 and CDR2 (germline): MDHEN, SYDVKM. CDR3 DNA: TGTGCCAGCAGTAAGGTGACAGGGGGTTTTAATGAAAAACTGTTTTTT. Its protein is CASSKVTGGFNEKLFF.

Comments on this clone: Other DNA sequences in this specimen translate into the identical CDR3. The V gene is TRBV6-5, the J gene TRBJ2-2; weak D call: TRBD2 (6 bases). The V and J ends lost 6 bases and 6 bases respectively, with 8 bases between them. CDR3 size: 12 residues. Germline loops: CDR1 MNHEY, CDR2 SVGAGI. CDR3 sequence: CASREGSGELFF. The DNA of the CDR3 is TGTGCCAGCAGGGAGGGGTCCGGGGAGCTGTTTTTT.

CDR3 amino acids: CASSQGPAANEAFF. CDR3 in DNA: TGCGCCAGCAGCCAAGGCCCGGCAGCGAATGAAGCTTTCTTT. The chain is built from TRBV4-3 and TRBJ1-1; no clear D gene. The CDR3 is 14 residues long. V lost 1 base, J lost 7 bases, and 13 bases lay in between. CDR1 is LGHNA, CDR2 YSLEER, per germline.

In the case of this clone: This CDR3 is also generated by other DNA sequences in the sample. The chain carries TRBV4-1 and TRBJ2-7, with 9 bases identical to TRBD1. Unmatched junction bases numbered 3, after V lost 1 base and J lost 2 bases. Per the germline V gene, CDR1 is MGHRA and CDR2 is YSYEKL. The CDR3 runs 15 residues. The CDR3 DNA is TGCGCCAGCAGCCAAGCGGGACAGGGCACCTACGAGCAGTACTTC. Translation gives CASSQAGQGTYEQYF.

The CDR3 sequence: CASSSFGTFEQFF. The CDR3 nucleotides read TGTGCCAGCAGCTCCTTCGGGACATTTGAGCAGTTCTTC. The gene calls are TRBV9 and TRBJ2-1; D may be TRBD1 (6 bases). V shed 4 bases and J shed 9 bases, with 14 bases lying between them. CDR1 and CDR2 (germline): SGDLS, YYNGEE. This CDR3 is built from 13 residues.

The V gene is TRBV7-3, the J gene TRBJ1-1; a possible D gene is TRBD1 (6 bases). CDR1 and CDR2 from the germline V gene are SGHTA and FQGTGA. The CDR3 contains 14 residues. With 5 bases removed from V and 7 bases from J, the gap between germline ends came to 17 bases. CDR3 sequence (DNA): TGTGCCAGCAGCCAATTGGGGGGGCACAGTGAAGCTTTCTTT. Protein: CASSQLGGHSEAFF.

This chain connects TRBV14 to TRBJ2-7; D gene uncertain. The CDR3 has 14 amino acids. Trimming stripped 1 base from V and 3 bases from J, with 10 bases between. CDR1 SGHDN and CDR2 FVKESK come from the germline V gene. CDR3 sequence: CASSQGPSYYEQYF. CDR3 DNA: TGTGCCAGCAGCCAAGGACCCAGTTACTACGAGCAGTACTTC.

The chain carries TRBV5-1 and TRBJ1-2; 10 nucleotides agree with TRBD1. Germline CDR1 and CDR2: SGHRS and YFSETQ. This CDR3 contains 15 residues. With V trimmed by 2 bases and J by 5 bases, 6 bases remained unmatched. CDR3 sequence (DNA): TGCGCCAGCAGCTTAGGACAGGGGGATCAATATGGCTACACCTTC. It yields the protein CASSLGQGDQYGYTF.

This clone was seen a single time. The gene calls are TRBV5-1 and TRBJ1-2, with D perhaps matching TRBD1 (5 bases). Deletions cut 2 bases from V and 5 bases from J, with 13 bases between. The germline gives CDR1 SGHRS, CDR2 YFSETQ. This CDR3 has 14 amino acids. The CDR3 DNA sequence: TGCGCCAGCAGCTTACGGGACGGACCTTATGGCTACACCTTC. This encodes CASSLRDGPYGYTF.